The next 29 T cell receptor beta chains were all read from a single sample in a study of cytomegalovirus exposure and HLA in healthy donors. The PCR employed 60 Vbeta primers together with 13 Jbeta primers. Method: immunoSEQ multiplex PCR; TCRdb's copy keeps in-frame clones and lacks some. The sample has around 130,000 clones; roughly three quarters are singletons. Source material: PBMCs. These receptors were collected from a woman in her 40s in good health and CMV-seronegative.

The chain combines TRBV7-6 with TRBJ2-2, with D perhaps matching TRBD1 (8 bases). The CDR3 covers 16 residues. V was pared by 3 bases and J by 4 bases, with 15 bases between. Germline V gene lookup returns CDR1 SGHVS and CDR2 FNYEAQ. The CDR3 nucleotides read TGTGCCAGCAGCTTGTTACAGGGGGGGGTCACCGGGGAGCTGTTTTTT. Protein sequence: CASSLLQGGVTGELFF.

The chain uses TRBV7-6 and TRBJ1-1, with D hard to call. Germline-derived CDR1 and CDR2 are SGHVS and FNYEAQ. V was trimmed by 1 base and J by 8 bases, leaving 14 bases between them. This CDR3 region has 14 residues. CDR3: CASSLVRFHDEAFF. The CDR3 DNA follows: TGTGCCAGCAGCTTAGTGCGGTTCCATGACGAAGCTTTCTTT.

As DNA, the CDR3 is TGTGCCAGCAGTGAACGGGGGGCCGGCTATGGCTACACCTTC. Its protein product is CASSERGAGYGYTF. The chain joins TRBV6-1 to TRBJ1-2, with D perhaps TRBD1 (6 bases). In germline, CDR1 is MNHNS, CDR2 SASEGT. This CDR3 is 14 amino acids long. V lost 2 bases to trimming and J lost 4 bases, with 11 bases between them.

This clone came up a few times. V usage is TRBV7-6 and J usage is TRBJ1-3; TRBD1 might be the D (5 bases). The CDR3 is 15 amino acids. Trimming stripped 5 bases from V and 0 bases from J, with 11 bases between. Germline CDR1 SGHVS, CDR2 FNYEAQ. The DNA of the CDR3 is TGTGCCAGCAGCCCCCGGCAGGGCTCTGGAAACACCATATATTTT. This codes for CASSPRQGSGNTIYF.

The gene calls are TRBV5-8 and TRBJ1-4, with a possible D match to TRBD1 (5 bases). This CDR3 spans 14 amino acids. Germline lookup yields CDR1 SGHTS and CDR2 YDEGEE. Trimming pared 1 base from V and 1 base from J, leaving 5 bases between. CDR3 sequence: CASSLQGTNEKLFF. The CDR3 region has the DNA TGTGCCAGCAGCTTGCAGGGAACTAATGAAAAACTGTTTTTT.

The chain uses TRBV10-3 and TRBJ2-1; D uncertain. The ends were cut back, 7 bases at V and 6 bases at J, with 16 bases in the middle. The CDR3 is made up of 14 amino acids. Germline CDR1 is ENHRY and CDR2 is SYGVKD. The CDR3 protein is CAITPDFGLNEQFF. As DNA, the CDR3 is TGTGCCATCACCCCCGACTTTGGCCTCAATGAGCAGTTCTTC.

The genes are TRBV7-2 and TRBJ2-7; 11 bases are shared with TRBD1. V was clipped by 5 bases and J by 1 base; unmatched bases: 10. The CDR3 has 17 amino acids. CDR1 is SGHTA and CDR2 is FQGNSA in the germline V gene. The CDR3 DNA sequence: TGTGCCAGCAGCATGAAAATGGGGGACAGGGGGTCCTACGAGCAGTACTTC. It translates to CASSMKMGDRGSYEQYF.

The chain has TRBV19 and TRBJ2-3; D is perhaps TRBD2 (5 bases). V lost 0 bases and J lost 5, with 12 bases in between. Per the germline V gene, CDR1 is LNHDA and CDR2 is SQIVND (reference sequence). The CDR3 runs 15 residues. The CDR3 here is CASSIDPGSGDTQYF. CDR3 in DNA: TGTGCCAGTAGTATAGATCCCGGCAGCGGAGATACGCAGTATTTT.

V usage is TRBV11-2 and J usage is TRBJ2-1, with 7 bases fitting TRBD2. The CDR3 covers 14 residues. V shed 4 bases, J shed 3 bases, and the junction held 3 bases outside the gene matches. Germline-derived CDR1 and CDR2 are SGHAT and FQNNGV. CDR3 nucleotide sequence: TGTGCCAGCAGCTGGGAGGGTAACTACAATGAGCAGTTCTTC. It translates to CASSWEGNYNEQFF.

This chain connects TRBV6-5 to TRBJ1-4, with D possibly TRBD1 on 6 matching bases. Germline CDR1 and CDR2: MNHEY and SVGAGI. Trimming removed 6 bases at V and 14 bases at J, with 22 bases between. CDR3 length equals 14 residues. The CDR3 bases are TGTGCCAGCAGATCATTGACAGGAGAGAAAGTGCTGTTTTTT. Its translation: CASRSLTGEKVLFF.

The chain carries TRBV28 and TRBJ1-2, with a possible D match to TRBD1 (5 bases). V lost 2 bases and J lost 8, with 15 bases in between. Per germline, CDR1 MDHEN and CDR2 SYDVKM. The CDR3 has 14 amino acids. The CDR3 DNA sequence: TGTGCCAGCAGTTTACCTCAGGGAATAGGAGGCTACACCTTC. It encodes CASSLPQGIGGYTF.

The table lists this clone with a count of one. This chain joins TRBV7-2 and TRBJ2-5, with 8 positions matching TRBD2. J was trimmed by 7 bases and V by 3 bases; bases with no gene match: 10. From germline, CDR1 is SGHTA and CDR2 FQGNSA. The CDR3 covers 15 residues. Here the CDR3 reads CASSFAGLDVRTQYF. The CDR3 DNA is TGTGCCAGCAGCTTCGCGGGACTAGACGTAAGGACCCAGTACTTC. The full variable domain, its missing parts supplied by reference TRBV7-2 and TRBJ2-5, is GAGVSQSPSNKVTEKGKDVELRCDPISGHTALYWYRQSLGQGLEFLIYFQGNSAPDKSGLPSDRFSAERTGGSVSTLTIQRTQQEDSAVYLCASSFAGLDVRTQYFGPGTRLLVL.

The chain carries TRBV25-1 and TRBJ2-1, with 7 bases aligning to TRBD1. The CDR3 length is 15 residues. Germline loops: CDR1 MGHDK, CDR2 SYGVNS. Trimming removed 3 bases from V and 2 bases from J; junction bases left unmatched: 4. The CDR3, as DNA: TGTGCCAGCAGTGATCCTACAGGGGCCTACAATGAGCAGTTCTTC. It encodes CASSDPTGAYNEQFF.

In nucleotides, the CDR3 is TGCGCCAGCAGTCAAGACAGGGGTACAGATACGCAGTATTTT. The encoded protein is CASSQDRGTDTQYF. This sequence joins TRBV23-1 and TRBJ2-3; TRBD1 matches at 8 bases. TRBV23-1 qualifies as an ORF whose function is uncertain. After removal of 2 bases from V and 3 bases from J, the junction contained 1 base not matched to a gene. The CDR3 covers 14 residues.

The CDR3 is CASSRQGNVAGSHEQYF. The CDR3 coding sequence is TGTGCCAGCAGTAGACAGGGAAACGTAGCGGGATCCCACGAGCAGTACTTC. This chain links TRBV2 with TRBJ2-7, with a tentative D call TRBD2 (8 bases). The CDR3 has 17 residues. The V gene lost 5 bases and the J gene lost 5 bases, with 25 bases spanning the gap. The germline gives CDR1 SNHLY, CDR2 FYNNEI.

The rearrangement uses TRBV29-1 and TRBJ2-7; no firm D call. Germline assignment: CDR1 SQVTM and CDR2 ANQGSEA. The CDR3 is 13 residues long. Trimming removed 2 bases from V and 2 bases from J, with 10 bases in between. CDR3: CSVEWQNTYEQYF. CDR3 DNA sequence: TGCAGCGTTGAATGGCAAAACACCTACGAGCAGTACTTC.

CDR3 sequence (DNA): TGTGCCAGCAGCTTAGGGACTAGCGGTTTCACAGATACGCAGTATTTT. Its protein is CASSLGTSGFTDTQYF. The chain recombines TRBV7-3 with TRBJ2-3; 11 nucleotides line up with TRBD2. This CDR3 has 16 amino acids. The V gene's germline CDR1 is SGHTA and CDR2 FQGTGA. J gave up 2 bases and V 2 bases, and 3 bases lay outside the gene matches.

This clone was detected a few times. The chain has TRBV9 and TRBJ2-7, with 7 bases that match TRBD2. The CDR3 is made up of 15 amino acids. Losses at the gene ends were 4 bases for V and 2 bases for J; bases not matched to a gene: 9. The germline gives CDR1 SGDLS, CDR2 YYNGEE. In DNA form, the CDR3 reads TGTGCCAGCAGCCAGGGAGGGGCGAAGCCCTACGAGCAGTACTTC. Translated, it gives CASSQGGAKPYEQYF.

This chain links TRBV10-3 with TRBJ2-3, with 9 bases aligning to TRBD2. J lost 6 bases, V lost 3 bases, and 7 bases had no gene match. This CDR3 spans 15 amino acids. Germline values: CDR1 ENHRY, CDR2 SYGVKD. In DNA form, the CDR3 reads TGTGCCATCAGTGATAGAGGGCGGGGGGGGGATACGCAGTATTTT. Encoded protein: CAISDRGRGGDTQYF.

This CDR3 reads CASSPSPDRYEQYF. CDR3 DNA: TGTGCCAGCAGTCCATCCCCCGACAGGTACGAGCAGTACTTC. The J gene is TRBJ2-7, the V gene TRBV6-5; TRBD1 might be the D (6 bases). The germline gives CDR1 MNHEY, CDR2 SVGAGI. V shed 5 bases and J shed 4 bases, with 15 bases lying between them. The CDR3 has 14 residues.

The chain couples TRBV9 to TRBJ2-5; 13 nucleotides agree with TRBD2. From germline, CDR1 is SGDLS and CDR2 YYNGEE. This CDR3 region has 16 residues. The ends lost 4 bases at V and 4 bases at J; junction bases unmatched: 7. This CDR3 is CASSPLAGGPGETQYF. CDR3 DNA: TGTGCCAGCAGCCCACTAGCGGGAGGGCCCGGAGAGACCCAGTACTTC.

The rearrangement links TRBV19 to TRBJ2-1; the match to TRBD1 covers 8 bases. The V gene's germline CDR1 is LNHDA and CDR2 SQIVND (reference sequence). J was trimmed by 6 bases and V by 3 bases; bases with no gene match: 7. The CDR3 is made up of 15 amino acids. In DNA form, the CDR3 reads TGTGCCAGTAGTATCCGGGACAGGCCTCTCAATGAGCAGTTCTTC. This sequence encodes CASSIRDRPLNEQFF. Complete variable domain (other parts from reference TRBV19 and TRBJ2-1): DGGITQSPKYLFRKEGQNVTLSCEQNLNHDAMYWYRQDPGQGLRLIYYSQIVNDFQKGDIAEGYSVSREKKESFPLTVTSAQKNPTAFYLCASSIRDRPLNEQFFGPGTRLTVL.

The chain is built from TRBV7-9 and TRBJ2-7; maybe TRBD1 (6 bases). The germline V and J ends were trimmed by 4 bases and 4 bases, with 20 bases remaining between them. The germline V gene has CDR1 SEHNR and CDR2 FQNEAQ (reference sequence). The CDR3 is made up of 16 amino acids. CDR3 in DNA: TGTGCCAGCAGCTCAATAGACAGGTCGCTCAAGTACGAGCAGTACTTC. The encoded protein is CASSSIDRSLKYEQYF.

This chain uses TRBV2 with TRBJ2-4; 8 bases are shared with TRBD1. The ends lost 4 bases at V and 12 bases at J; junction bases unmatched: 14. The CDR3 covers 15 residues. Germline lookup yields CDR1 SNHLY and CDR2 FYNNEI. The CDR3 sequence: CASSAVAGGLDSQYF. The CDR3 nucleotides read TGTGCCAGCAGTGCTGTCGCAGGGGGCTTGGACAGTCAGTACTTC. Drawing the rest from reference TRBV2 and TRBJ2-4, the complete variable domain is EPEVTQTPSHQVTQMGQEVILRCVPISNHLYFYWYRQILGQKVEFLVSFYNNEISEKSEIFDDQFSVERPDGSNFTLKIRSTKLEDSAMYFCASSAVAGGLDSQYFGAGTRLSVL.

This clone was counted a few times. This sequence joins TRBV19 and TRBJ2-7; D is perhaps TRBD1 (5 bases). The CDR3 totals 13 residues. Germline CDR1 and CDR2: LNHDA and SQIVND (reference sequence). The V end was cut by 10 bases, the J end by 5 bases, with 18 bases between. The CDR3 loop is CAIPREKSHEQYF. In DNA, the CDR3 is TGTGCCATTCCCAGGGAAAAGTCCCACGAGCAGTACTTC.

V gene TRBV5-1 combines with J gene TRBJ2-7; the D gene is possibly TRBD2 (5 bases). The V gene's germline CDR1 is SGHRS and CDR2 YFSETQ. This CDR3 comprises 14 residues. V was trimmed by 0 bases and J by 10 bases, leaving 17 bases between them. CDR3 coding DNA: TGCGCCAGCAGCTTGGCCGACCCGGGAATGGTTCAGTACTTC. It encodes CASSLADPGMVQYF.

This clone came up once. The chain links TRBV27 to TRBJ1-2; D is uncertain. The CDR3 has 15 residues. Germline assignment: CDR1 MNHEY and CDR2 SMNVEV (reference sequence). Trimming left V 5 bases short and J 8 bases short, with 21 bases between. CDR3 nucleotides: TGTGCCAGCAGTGGAGCCCAAAATATGCAGTACGGCTACACCTTC. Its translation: CASSGAQNMQYGYTF.

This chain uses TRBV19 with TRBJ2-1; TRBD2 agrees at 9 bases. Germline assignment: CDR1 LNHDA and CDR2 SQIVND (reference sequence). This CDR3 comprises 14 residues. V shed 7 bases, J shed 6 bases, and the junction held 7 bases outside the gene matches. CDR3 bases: TGTGCCAGTAATTTAGCGGGGGACTCCAATGAGCAGTTCTTC. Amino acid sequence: CASNLAGDSNEQFF.

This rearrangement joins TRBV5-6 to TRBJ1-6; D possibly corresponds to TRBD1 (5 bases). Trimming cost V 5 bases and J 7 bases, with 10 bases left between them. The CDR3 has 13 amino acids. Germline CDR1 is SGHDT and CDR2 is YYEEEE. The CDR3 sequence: CASRSAGNSPLHF. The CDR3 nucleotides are TGTGCCAGCAGGTCCGCAGGGAATTCACCCCTCCACTTT.